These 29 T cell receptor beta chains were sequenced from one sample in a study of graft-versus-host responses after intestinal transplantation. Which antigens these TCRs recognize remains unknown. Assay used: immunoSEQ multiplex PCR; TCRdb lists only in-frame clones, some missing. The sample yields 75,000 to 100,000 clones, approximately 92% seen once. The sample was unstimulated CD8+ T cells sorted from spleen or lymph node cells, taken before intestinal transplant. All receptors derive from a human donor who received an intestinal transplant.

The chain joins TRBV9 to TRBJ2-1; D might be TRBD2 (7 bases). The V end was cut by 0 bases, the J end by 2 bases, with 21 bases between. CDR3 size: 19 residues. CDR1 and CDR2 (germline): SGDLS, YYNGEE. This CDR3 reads CASSVALRGGALTYNEQFF. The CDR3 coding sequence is TGTGCCAGCAGCGTAGCTCTGAGAGGGGGGGCTCTCACCTACAATGAGCAGTTCTTC.

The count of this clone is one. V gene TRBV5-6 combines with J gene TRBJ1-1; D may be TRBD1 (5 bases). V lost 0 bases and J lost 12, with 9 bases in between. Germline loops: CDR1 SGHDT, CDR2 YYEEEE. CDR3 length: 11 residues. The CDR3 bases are TGTGCCAGCAGCTTGGGGACACGAACTTTCTTT. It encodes CASSLGTRTFF.

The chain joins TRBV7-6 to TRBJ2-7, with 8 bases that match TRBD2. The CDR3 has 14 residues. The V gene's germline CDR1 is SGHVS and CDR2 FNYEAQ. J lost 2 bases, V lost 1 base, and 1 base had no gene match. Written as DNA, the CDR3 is TGTGCCAGCAGCTTAGGGCGGGGGGCCTACGAGCAGTACTTC. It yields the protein CASSLGRGAYEQYF.

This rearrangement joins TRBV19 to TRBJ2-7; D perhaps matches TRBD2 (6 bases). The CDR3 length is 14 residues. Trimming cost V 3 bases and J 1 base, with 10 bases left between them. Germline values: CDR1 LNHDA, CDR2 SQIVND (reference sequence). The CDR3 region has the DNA TGTGCCAGTAGTATGGTCGGGGGATCCTACGAGCAGTACTTC. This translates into CASSMVGGSYEQYF.

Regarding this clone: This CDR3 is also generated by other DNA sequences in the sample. This chain's CDR3 is CASSQKTGISYEQYF. In nucleotides, the CDR3 is TGTGCCAGCAGCCAGAAGACGGGTATCTCCTACGAGCAGTACTTC. This chain joins TRBV5-4 and TRBJ2-7; D gene unclear. The V end lost 4 bases, the J end lost 0 bases, and 14 bases lay between the germline ends. The CDR3 contains 15 residues. CDR1 and CDR2 from the germline V gene are SGHNT and YYREEE (reference sequence).

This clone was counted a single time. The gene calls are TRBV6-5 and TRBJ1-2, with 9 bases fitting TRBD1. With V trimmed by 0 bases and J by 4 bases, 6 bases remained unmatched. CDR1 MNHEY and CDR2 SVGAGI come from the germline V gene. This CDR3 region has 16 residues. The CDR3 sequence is CASSYSPGQGIYGYTF. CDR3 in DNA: TGTGCCAGCAGTTACTCACCGGGACAGGGTATCTATGGCTACACCTTC.

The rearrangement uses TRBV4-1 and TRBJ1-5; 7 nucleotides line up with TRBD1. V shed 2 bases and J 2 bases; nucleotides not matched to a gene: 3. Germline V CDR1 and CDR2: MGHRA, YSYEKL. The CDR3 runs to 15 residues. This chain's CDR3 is CASSQLGQGNQPQHF. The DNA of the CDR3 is TGCGCCAGCAGCCAACTTGGACAGGGCAATCAGCCCCAGCATTTT.

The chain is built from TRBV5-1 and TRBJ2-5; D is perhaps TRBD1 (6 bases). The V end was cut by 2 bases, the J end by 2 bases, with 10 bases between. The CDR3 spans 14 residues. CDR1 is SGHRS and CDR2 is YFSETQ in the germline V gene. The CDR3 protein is CASSFFGQQETQYF. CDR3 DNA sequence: TGCGCCAGCAGCTTTTTCGGACAGCAAGAGACCCAGTACTTC.

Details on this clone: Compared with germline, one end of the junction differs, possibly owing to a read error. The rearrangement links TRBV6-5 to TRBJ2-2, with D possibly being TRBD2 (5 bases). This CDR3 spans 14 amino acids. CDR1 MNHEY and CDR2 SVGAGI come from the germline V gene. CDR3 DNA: TGTGCCAGCACTTACGCCCCGGGGACCGGGGAGCTGTTTTTT. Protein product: CASTYAPGTGELFF.

CDR3 loop: CASSQLSGTAQAFF. CDR3 in DNA: TGTGCCAGCAGCCAATTATCCGGTACAGCCCAAGCTTTCTTT. V and J are TRBV16 and TRBJ1-1; D uncertain. V was trimmed by 1 base and J by 9 bases, leaving 15 bases between them. Germline CDR1 KGHSY, CDR2 FQNENV. The CDR3 is made up of 14 amino acids.

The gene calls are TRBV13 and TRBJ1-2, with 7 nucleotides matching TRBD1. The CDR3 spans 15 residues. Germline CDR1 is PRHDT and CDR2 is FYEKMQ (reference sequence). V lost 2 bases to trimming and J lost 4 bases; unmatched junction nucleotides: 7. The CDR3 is CASSLRGGPPYGYTF. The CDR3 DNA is TGTGCCAGCAGCTTACGAGGGGGCCCCCCCTATGGCTACACCTTC.

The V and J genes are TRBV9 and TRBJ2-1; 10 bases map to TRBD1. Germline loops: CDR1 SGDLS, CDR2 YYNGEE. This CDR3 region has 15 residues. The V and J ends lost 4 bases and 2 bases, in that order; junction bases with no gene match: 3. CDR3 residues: CASSQDRGPYNEQFF. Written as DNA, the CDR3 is TGTGCCAGCAGCCAAGACAGGGGGCCCTACAATGAGCAGTTCTTC.

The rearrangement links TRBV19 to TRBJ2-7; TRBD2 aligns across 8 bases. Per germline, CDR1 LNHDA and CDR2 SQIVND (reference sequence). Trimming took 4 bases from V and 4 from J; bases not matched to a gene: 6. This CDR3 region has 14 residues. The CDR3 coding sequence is TGTGCCAGTAGTAGTGGGGCGGGAGGATACGAGCAGTACTTC. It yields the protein CASSSGAGGYEQYF. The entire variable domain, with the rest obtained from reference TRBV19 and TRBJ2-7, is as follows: DGGITQSPKYLFRKEGQNVTLSCEQNLNHDAMYWYRQDPGQGLRLIYYSQIVNDFQKGDIAEGYSVSREKKESFPLTVTSAQKNPTAFYLCASSSGAGGYEQYFGPGTRLTVT.

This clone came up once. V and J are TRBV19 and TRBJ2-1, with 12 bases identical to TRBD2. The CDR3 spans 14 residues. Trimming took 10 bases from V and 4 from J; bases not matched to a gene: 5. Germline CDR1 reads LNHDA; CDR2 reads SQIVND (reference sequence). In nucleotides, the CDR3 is TGTGCCACAGGACTAGCGGGGATATACAATGAGCAGTTCTTC. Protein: CATGLAGIYNEQFF.

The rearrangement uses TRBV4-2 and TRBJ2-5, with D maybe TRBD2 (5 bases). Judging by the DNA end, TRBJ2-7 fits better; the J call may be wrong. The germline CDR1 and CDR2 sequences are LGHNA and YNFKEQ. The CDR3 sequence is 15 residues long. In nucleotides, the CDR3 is TGTGCCAGCAGCCAAGAACTAGTCAGCGGCTACGAGCAGTACTTC. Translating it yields CASSQELVSGYEQYF.

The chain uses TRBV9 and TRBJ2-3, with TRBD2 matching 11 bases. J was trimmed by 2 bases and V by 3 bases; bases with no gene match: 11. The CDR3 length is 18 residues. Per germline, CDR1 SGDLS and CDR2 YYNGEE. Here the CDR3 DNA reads TGTGCCAGCAGCGCCCAACCGGAGGGACTAGCGGACACAGATACGCAGTATTTT. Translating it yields CASSAQPEGLADTDTQYF.

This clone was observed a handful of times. The chain's CDR3 is CASRTSEAGKLNAFF. The CDR3 region has the DNA TGTGCCAGCAGAACCTCCGAGGCCGGGAAATTAAACGCTTTCTTT. The J gene is TRBJ1-1, the V gene TRBV6-5, with D unclear. This CDR3 region has 15 residues. CDR1 and CDR2 from the germline V gene are MNHEY and SVGAGI. Between the trimmed V and J ends, which lost 6 bases and 11 bases, there was a span of 25 bases.

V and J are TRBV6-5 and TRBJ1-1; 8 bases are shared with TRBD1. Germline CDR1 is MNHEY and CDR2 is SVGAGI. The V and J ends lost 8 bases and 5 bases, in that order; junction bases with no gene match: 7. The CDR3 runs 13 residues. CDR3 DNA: TGTGCCAGCCGCGACAGGGGCTCGACTGAAGCTTTCTTT. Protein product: CASRDRGSTEAFF.

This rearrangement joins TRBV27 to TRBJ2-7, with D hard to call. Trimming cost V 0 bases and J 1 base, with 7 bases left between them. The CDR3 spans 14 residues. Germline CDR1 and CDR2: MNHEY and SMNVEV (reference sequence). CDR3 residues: CASSLSLVSYEQYF. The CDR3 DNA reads TGTGCCAGCAGTTTATCTCTCGTTTCCTACGAGCAGTACTTC.

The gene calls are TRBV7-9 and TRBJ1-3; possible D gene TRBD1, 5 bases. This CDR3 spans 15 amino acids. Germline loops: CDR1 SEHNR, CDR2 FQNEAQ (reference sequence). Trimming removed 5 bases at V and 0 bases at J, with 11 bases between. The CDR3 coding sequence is TGTGCCAGCAGCGTGGACGGACACTCTGGAAACACCATATATTTT. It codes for CASSVDGHSGNTIYF.

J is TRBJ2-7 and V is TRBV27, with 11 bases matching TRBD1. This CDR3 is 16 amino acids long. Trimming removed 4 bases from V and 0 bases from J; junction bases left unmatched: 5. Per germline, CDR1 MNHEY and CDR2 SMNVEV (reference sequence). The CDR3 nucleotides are TGTGCCAGCAGTTACTCGGGGACAGGGGGCTCCTACGAGCAGTACTTC. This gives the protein CASSYSGTGGSYEQYF.

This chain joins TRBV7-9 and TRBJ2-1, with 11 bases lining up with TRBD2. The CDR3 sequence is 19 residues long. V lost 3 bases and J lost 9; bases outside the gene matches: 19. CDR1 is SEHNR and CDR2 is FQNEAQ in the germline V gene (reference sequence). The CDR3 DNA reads TGTGCCAGCAGCTTTATAACTAGCGGGGGACGGGAGGTAGGCTTTGAGCAGTTCTTC. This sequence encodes CASSFITSGGREVGFEQFF.

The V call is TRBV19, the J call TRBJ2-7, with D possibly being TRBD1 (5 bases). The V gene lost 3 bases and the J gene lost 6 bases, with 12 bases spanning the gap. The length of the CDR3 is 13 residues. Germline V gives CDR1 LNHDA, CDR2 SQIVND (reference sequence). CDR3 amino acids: CASSIGSGFEQYF. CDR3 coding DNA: TGTGCCAGTAGTATTGGTTCAGGGTTCGAGCAGTACTTC.

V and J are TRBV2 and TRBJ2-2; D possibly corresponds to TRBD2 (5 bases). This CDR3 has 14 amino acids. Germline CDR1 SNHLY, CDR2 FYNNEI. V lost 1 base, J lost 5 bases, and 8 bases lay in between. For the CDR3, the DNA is TGTGCCAGCAGTGAAGGCCCGGGAACCGGGGAGCTGTTTTTT. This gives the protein CASSEGPGTGELFF.

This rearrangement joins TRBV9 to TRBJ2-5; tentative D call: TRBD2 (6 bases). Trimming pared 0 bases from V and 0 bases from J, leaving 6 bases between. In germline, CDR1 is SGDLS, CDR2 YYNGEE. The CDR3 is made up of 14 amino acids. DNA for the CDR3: TGTGCCAGCAGCGTAGCGGGGGACCAAGAGACCCAGTACTTC. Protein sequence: CASSVAGDQETQYF.

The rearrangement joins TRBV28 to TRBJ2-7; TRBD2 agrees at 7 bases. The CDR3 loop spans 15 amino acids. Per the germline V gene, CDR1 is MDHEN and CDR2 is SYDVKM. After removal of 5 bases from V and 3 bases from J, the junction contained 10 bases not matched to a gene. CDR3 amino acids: CASSTSAEGYYEQYF. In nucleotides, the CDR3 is TGTGCCAGCAGTACTAGCGCCGAGGGATACTACGAGCAGTACTTC.

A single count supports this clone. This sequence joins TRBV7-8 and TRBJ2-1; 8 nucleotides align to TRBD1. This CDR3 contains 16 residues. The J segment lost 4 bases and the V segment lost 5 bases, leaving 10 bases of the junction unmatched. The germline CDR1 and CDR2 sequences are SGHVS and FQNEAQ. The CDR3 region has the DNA TGTGCCAGCAGCCCCGTTCAGGGGGCGGCTTACAATGAGCAGTTCTTC. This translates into CASSPVQGAAYNEQFF.

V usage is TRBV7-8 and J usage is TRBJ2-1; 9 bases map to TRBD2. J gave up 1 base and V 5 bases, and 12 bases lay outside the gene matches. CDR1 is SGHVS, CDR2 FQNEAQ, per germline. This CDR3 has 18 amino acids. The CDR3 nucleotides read TGTGCCAGCAGCAGGTCTGGCGGGAGGGCCCTTTCCTACAATGAGCAGTTCTTC. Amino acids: CASSRSGGRALSYNEQFF.

The CDR3 DNA reads as TGTGCCAGTAGTCCAGGACAGGGTGCTGGAAACACCATATATTTT. Translation gives CASSPGQGAGNTIYF. V gene TRBV19 combines with J gene TRBJ1-3, with 8 bases identical to TRBD1. The trim removed 5 bases at V and 2 bases at J, leaving 5 bases unmatched. The CDR3 is made up of 15 amino acids. Germline assignment: CDR1 LNHDA and CDR2 SQIVND (reference sequence).